One sample yielded the 18 T cell receptor beta chains listed below, sequenced in a study of breast tumors, draining lymph nodes, adjacent tissues (dated by TCRdb to the mid-2010s). The axillary draining lymph nodes of breast cancer patients were the source of the lymph node samples. Libraries were made using multiplex PCR. TCRdb lists the instrument as Illumina HiSeq 2000. Clones were called with MiXCR by TCRdb after fastp trimmed the public reads at Q25, and only in-frame beta chains were retained. Identical CDR3 proteins give one entry, which carries the most common genes and DNA. For this sample the table gives about 130,000 distinct CDR3 sequences, of which just under 20% were detected only once. The ten largest make up 3.5% to 4.5% of the sample. Sequencing input: axillary lymph node tissue. These receptors were collected from a female donor with breast cancer. Some clones in this sample may be carry-over from other donors' samples.

Ten or more counts support this clonotype. The rearrangement links TRBV9 to TRBJ2-5; weak D call: TRBD2 (6 bases). CDR3 size: 17 residues. The germline gives CDR1 SGDLS, CDR2 YYNGEE. The germline V and J ends were trimmed by 4 bases and 4 bases, with 23 bases remaining between them. The CDR3 loop is CASSPSGSGGQAETQYF. In nucleotides, the CDR3 is TGTGCCAGCAGCCCGAGTGGATCTGGAGGGCAGGCAGAGACCCAGTACTTC.

In its sample, this clonotype was seen many times. This rearrangement joins TRBV20-1 to TRBJ2-5; a weak D match, TRBD2 (7 bases). CDR1 and CDR2 from the germline V gene are DFQATT and SNEGSKA (reference sequence). The CDR3 is 14 amino acids. V was pared by 6 bases and J by 4 bases, with 18 bases between. CDR3 sequence: CSAPRGGVGETQYF. The CDR3 region has the DNA TGCAGTGCCCCGAGGGGGGGAGTGGGAGAGACCCAGTACTTC.

The CDR3 region is CASSLAAHSDSTQYF. As DNA, the CDR3 is TGTGCCAGCAGCTTAGCGGCTCACTCAGACAGCACTCAGTACTTC. The V and J genes are TRBV7-2 and TRBJ2-4; TRBD1 might be the D (5 bases). V was pared by 0 bases and J by 12 bases, with 18 bases between. This CDR3 is built from 15 residues. Germline V gene data show CDR1 as SGHTA and CDR2 as FQGNSA.

Ten or more counts support this clonotype. The gene calls are TRBV29-1 and TRBJ1-4; D is unclear. Germline assignment: CDR1 SQVTM and CDR2 ANQGSEA. V dropped 2 bases and J dropped 7 bases, with 14 bases sitting between them. The CDR3 has 14 residues. CDR3 in amino acids: CSVEPDISGEKLFF. The CDR3, as DNA: TGCAGCGTTGAACCAGACATCAGCGGTGAAAAACTGTTTTTT.

This clonotype was seen ten or more times. The V call is TRBV28, the J call TRBJ1-2, with D unresolved. V shed 4 bases and J shed 5 bases, with 8 bases lying between them. CDR1 and CDR2 from the germline V gene are MDHEN and SYDVKM. The CDR3 contains 12 residues. The CDR3 loop is CASSSTQYGYTF. CDR3 sequence (DNA): TGTGCCAGCAGTTCCACCCAATATGGCTACACCTTC.

This clonotype was counted ten times or more. J is TRBJ1-6 and V is TRBV6-5; 8 bases fit TRBD1. Germline loops: CDR1 MNHEY, CDR2 SVGAGI. V shed 5 bases, J shed 4 bases, and the junction held 13 bases outside the gene matches. This CDR3 is built from 18 residues. CDR3 sequence reads: CASSPRVWTGRYNSPLHF. As DNA, the CDR3 is TGTGCCAGCAGTCCACGCGTATGGACAGGGAGGTATAATTCACCCCTCCACTTT.

This clonotype was seen many times. J is TRBJ2-5 and V is TRBV19, with TRBD1 matching 11 bases. CDR1 and CDR2 from the germline V gene are LNHDA and SQIVND (reference sequence). With V trimmed by 1 base and J by 4 bases, 8 bases remained unmatched. The CDR3 runs to 17 residues. The CDR3 here is CASSIARTGGLTETQYF. The CDR3 coding sequence is TGTGCCAGTAGTATAGCTAGGACAGGGGGCCTCACAGAGACCCAGTACTTC.

This clonotype was found many times. This chain links TRBV6-6 with TRBJ2-1; no firm D call. With 2 bases removed from V and 4 bases from J, the gap between germline ends came to 12 bases. The CDR3 totals 15 residues. Germline V gene lookup returns CDR1 MNHNY and CDR2 SVGAGI (reference sequence). The DNA of the CDR3 is TGTGCCAGCAGTTACGAATTCGGACGTTACAATGAGCAGTTCTTC. Protein product: CASSYEFGRYNEQFF.

This clonotype has a handful of counts. The V and J genes are TRBV28 and TRBJ2-1; 7 nucleotides line up with TRBD1. V lost 1 base and J lost 4; bases outside the gene matches: 4. CDR3 length: 15 amino acids. Germline-derived CDR1 and CDR2 are MDHEN and SYDVKM. The CDR3 bases are TGTGCCAGCAGTTTATCCGGGACAGTATACAATGAGCAGTTCTTC. Protein product: CASSLSGTVYNEQFF.

This clonotype was counted many times. This sequence joins TRBV20-1 and TRBJ2-7; 12 nucleotides line up with TRBD2. The germline V gene has CDR1 DFQATT and CDR2 SNEGSKA (reference sequence). The CDR3 has 14 amino acids. V shed 6 bases and J 6 bases; nucleotides not matched to a gene: 9. The CDR3 sequence is CSAPSGLAGIEQYF. CDR3 DNA sequence: TGCAGTGCCCCCTCAGGACTAGCGGGGATCGAGCAGTACTTC.

On this clonotype: A clone one base away is much larger, so this may be a read error. The chain has TRBV2 and TRBJ1-4; no definite D call. The CDR3 is made up of 15 amino acids. The germline V gene encodes CDR1 SNHLY and CDR2 FYNNEI. CDR3 loop: CASSDRGQPNEELFF. In DNA form, the CDR3 reads TGTGCCAGCAGTGATCGTGGCCAGCCGAATGAAGAACTGTTTTTT. The full variable domain, its missing parts supplied by reference TRBV2 and TRBJ1-4, is EPEVTQTPSHQVTQMGQEVILRCVPISNHLYFYWYRQILGQKVEFLVSFYNNEISEKSEIFDDQFSVERPDGSNFTLKIRSTKLEDSAMYFCASSDRGQPNEELFFGSGTQLSVL.

In its sample, this clonotype was seen a few times. The chain has TRBV6-1 and TRBJ1-5, with D maybe TRBD1 (6 bases). The CDR3 has 17 residues. Germline CDR1 and CDR2: MNHNS and SASEGT. The V gene lost 2 bases and the J gene lost 2 bases, with 16 bases spanning the gap. CDR3 DNA sequence: TGTGCCAGCAGTGAACGCCCCCGGGGGGCGGGCAATCAGCCCCAGCATTTT. It codes for CASSERPRGAGNQPQHF.

This clonotype was picked up many times. The rearrangement joins TRBV12-3 or TRBV12-4 to TRBJ2-1, with 7 positions matching TRBD1. V was clipped by 3 bases and J by 4 bases; unmatched bases: 6. This CDR3 region has 15 residues. In nucleotides, the CDR3 is TGTGCCAGCAGTTTCTATGGACAGGAATACAATGAGCAGTTCTTC. Amino acids: CASSFYGQEYNEQFF.

This clonotype was seen at least ten times. This sequence joins TRBV6-1 and TRBJ1-2, with D perhaps matching TRBD1 (6 bases). V shed 1 base and J shed 4 bases, with 7 bases lying between them. Germline V gene sequence: CDR1 MNHNS, CDR2 SASEGT. This CDR3 region has 13 residues. In nucleotides, the CDR3 is TGTGCCAGCAGTGAAGACAGGGTCTATGGCTACACCTTC. As protein: CASSEDRVYGYTF.

This clonotype showed up many times. This chain connects TRBV3-1 to TRBJ1-6; TRBD1 might be the D (5 bases). The V and J ends lost 3 bases and 0 bases respectively, with 9 bases between them. The CDR3 has 16 amino acids. The germline V gene encodes CDR1 LGHDT and CDR2 YNNKEL (reference sequence). The chain's CDR3 is CASSHSGGSYNSPLHF. In DNA, the CDR3 is TGTGCCAGCAGCCATTCTGGGGGCTCCTATAATTCACCCCTCCACTTT. The whole variable domain, filled in from reference TRBV3-1 and TRBJ1-6, reads DTAVSQTPKYLVTQMGNDKSIKCEQNLGHDTMYWYKQDSKKFLKIMFSYNNKELIINETVPNRFSPKSPDKAHLNLHINSLELGDSAVYFCASSHSGGSYNSPLHFGNGTRLTVT.

With respect to this clonotype: Since a much larger clone is just one base distant, this may be a read error. The rearrangement joins TRBV2 to TRBJ1-5; unclear D gene. The V gene lost 7 bases and the J gene lost 3 bases, with 16 bases spanning the gap. CDR1 is SNHLY, CDR2 FYNNEI, per germline. There are 15 residues in the CDR3. CDR3 region: CASNLERGNNQPQHF. CDR3 nucleotides: TGTGCCAGCAACCTTGAGCGGGGTAACAATCAGCCCCAGCATTTT.

The rearrangement joins TRBV18 to TRBJ2-5; 9 bases fit TRBD1. Per germline, CDR1 KGHSH and CDR2 LQKENI. CDR3 length: 13 amino acids. With V trimmed by 2 bases and J by 5 bases, 0 bases remained unmatched. This CDR3 reads CASSPDRGETQYF. The CDR3 DNA follows: TGTGCCAGCTCACCAGACAGGGGGGAGACCCAGTACTTC.

This clonotype was counted at least ten times. V and J are TRBV6-6 and TRBJ2-5; TRBD1 agrees at 7 bases. This CDR3 has 13 residues. CDR1 is MNHNY and CDR2 is SVGAGI in the germline V gene (reference sequence). Trimming removed 7 bases from V and 2 bases from J; junction bases left unmatched: 4. This CDR3 reads CASKRDSQETQYF. The DNA of the CDR3 is TGTGCCAGCAAACGGGACAGTCAAGAGACCCAGTACTTC.